This T cell receptor (beta chain) was documented in a study of Graves' ophthalmopathy and Graves' hyperthyroidism. Across the whole study: No treatment had been given when peripheral blood was collected at initial diagnosis.

This CDR3 region has 12 residues. Germline CDR1 KGHDR, CDR2 SFDVKD. V lost 2 bases to trimming and J lost 3 bases, with 0 bases between them. This clonotype has ten or more counts. TCR beta CDR3 amplification used RNA transcripts. HTBI primers primed a first-round RT-PCR, and a second-round multiplex PCR followed. TCRdb fed the multiplex PCR reads into MiXCR, producing one record per CDR3 protein. The data show some 400,000 distinct CDR3 sequences, about 17% seen once. Sequencing was performed on peripheral blood. The TCR originated in a woman younger than 35 with Graves' ophthalmopathy. The V call is TRBV24-1, the J call TRBJ2-2; no firm D call. The CDR3 loop reads CATSDYTGELFF. The DNA for the CDR3 is TGTGCCACCAGTGATTACACCGGGGAGCTGTTTTTT.